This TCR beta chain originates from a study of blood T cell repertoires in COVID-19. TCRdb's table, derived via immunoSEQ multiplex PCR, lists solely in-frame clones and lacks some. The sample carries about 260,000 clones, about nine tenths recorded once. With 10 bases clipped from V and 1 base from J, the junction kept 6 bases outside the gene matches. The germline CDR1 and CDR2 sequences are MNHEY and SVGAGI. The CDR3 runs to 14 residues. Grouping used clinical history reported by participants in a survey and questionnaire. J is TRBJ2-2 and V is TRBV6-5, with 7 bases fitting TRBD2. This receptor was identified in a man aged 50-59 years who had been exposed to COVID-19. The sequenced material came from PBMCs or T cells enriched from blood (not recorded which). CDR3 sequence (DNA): TGTGCCACTGGCGGGGGACGGAACACCGGGGAGCTGTTTTTT. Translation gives CATGGGRNTGELFF.